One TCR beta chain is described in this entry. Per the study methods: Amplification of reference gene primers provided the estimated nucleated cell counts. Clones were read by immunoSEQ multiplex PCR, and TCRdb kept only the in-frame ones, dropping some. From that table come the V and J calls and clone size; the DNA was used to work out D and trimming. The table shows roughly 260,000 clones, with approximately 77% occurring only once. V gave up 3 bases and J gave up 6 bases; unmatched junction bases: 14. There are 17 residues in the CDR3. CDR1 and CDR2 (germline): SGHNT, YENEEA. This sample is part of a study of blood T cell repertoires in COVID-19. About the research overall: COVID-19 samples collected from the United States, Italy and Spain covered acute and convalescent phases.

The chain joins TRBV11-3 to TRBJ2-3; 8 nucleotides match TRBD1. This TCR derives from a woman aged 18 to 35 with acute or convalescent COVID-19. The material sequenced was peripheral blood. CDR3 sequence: CASSLTPPGTGLDTQYF. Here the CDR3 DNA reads TGTGCCAGCAGCTTGACGCCGCCCGGGACAGGTTTGGATACGCAGTATTTT.